Listed below are T cell receptor beta chains from one sample, sequenced in a study of persistence of HIV-infected CD4 T cells. These receptors have no known antigen. Only in-frame clones appear in the TCRdb table, and some are missing; sequencing was by immunoSEQ multiplex PCR. The sample carries 15,000 to 20,000 clones, less than 65% recorded once. Source: CD4+ T cells sorted from PBMCs after approximately 20-hour stimulation, taken from a patient who received antiretroviral therapy. Receptors originate from an adult woman with HIV who was CMV-seropositive. Both conserved end residues are part of each CDR3. The order of the fields is D gene, clone size, V gene, J gene, CDR3 protein, CDR3 DNA. D genes are given only for firm matches. The size field is filled for only some rows; it gives once, few, many or a size class.

D: TRBD1; size: NA; V: TRBV7-9; J: TRBJ1-4; CDR3: CASSLARPGQVNEKLFF; DNA: TGTGCCAGCAGCTTAGCCCGCCCGGGACAGGTTAATGAAAAACTGTTTTTT
D: NA; size: NA; V: TRBV30; J: TRBJ1-2; CDR3: CAWSVSGWDGYTF; DNA: TGTGCCTGGAGTGTATCGGGATGGGATGGCTACACCTTC
D: NA; size: NA; V: TRBV5-8; J: TRBJ1-1; CDR3: CASRPQVSSTEAFF; DNA: TGTGCCAGCAGACCACAGGTTTCGAGCACTGAAGCTTTCTTT
D: NA; size: once; V: TRBV19; J: TRBJ1-5; CDR3: CASSIDHPNQPQHF; DNA: TGTGCCAGTAGTATAGATCACCCCAATCAGCCCCAGCATTTT
D: NA; size: few; V: TRBV30; J: TRBJ1-4; CDR3: CAWSVRLLGANEKLFF; DNA: TGTGCCTGGAGTGTAAGATTACTGGGGGCTAATGAAAAACTGTTTTTT
D: TRBD1; size: NA; V: TRBV24-1; J: TRBJ1-3; CDR3: CATSSPRGQGNTIYF; DNA: TGTGCCACCAGCAGTCCTAGGGGACAGGGAAACACCATATATTTT
D: NA; size: NA; V: TRBV5-1; J: TRBJ1-1; CDR3: CASSLGASYEVTEAFF; DNA: TGCGCCAGCAGCTTGGGGGCCTCATACGAGGTCACTGAAGCTTTCTTT
D: NA; size: NA; V: TRBV7-2; J: TRBJ1-4; CDR3: CASSLAGRGEEKLFF; DNA: TGTGCCAGCAGCTTAGCCGGCAGGGGCGAGGAAAAACTGTTTTTT
D: NA; size: NA; V: TRBV6-5; J: TRBJ1-5; CDR3: CASTGFSNQPQHF; DNA: TGTGCCAGCACGGGTTTCAGCAATCAGCCCCAGCATTTT
D: TRBD2; size: NA; V: TRBV2; J: TRBJ2-2; CDR3: CASSGSGGGTGELFF; DNA: TGTGCCAGCTCGGGGAGCGGGGGTGGGACCGGGGAGCTGTTTTTT
D: NA; size: NA; V: TRBV12-5; J: TRBJ2-5; CDR3: CASGSYPGVETQYF; DNA: TGTGCTAGTGGTTCTTATCCGGGGGTAGAGACCCAGTACTTC
D: TRBD1; size: NA; V: TRBV24-1; J: TRBJ2-3; CDR3: CATSQGQGLMDTQYF; DNA: TGTGCCACCAGTCAGGGACAGGGGCTGATGGATACGCAGTATTTT
D: NA; size: NA; V: TRBV10-3; J: TRBJ1-1; CDR3: CAISAAGTQNTEAFF; DNA: TGTGCCATCAGTGCCGCAGGAACCCAGAACACTGAAGCTTTCTTT
D: NA; size: NA; V: TRBV18; J: TRBJ1-1; CDR3: CASSRDVSENTEAFF; DNA: TGTGCCAGCTCTCGGGACGTCTCAGAGAACACTGAAGCTTTCTTT
D: NA; size: NA; V: TRBV9; J: TRBJ2-2; CDR3: CASTRGRGGPTNTGELFF; DNA: TGTGCCAGCACCCGGGGGAGAGGGGGGCCAACGAACACCGGGGAGCTGTTTTTT
D: NA; size: NA; V: TRBV12-3/TRBV12-4; J: TRBJ1-1; CDR3: CASSLSRNTEAFF; DNA: TGTGCCAGCAGTTTATCCAGAAACACTGAAGCTTTCTTT
D: NA; size: medium-sized; V: TRBV4-1; J: TRBJ1-2; CDR3: CASSQDKSGAQVNGYTF; DNA: TGCGCCAGCAGCCAAGATAAATCCGGGGCGCAGGTTAATGGCTACACCTTC
D: NA; size: NA; V: TRBV7-6; J: TRBJ2-7; CDR3: CASSLDLGYEQYF; DNA: TGTGCCAGCAGCTTAGACTTGGGCTACGAGCAGTACTTC
D: NA; size: NA; V: TRBV29-1; J: TRBJ2-1; CDR3: CSAKGGGGSSEQFF; DNA: TGCAGCGCCAAGGGGGGAGGGGGATCGAGTGAGCAGTTCTTC
D: NA; size: few; V: TRBV7-9; J: TRBJ1-1; CDR3: CASSLGGLGTEAFF; DNA: TGTGCCAGCAGCTTAGGGGGGCTAGGGACTGAAGCTTTCTTT
D: NA; size: NA; V: TRBV6-6; J: TRBJ1-1; CDR3: CASTPPGAFGTEAFF; DNA: TGTGCCAGCACTCCCCCGGGCGCTTTCGGCACTGAAGCTTTCTTT
D: TRBD2; size: NA; V: TRBV18; J: TRBJ2-1; CDR3: CASSPRSGGFYNEQFF; DNA: TGTGCCAGCTCCCCCCGGAGCGGGGGGTTCTACAATGAGCAGTTCTTC
D: NA; size: NA; V: TRBV2; J: TRBJ2-7; CDR3: CASSQQGYEQYF; DNA: TGTGCCAGCAGTCAACAGGGCTACGAGCAGTACTTC
D: NA; size: NA; V: TRBV9; J: TRBJ1-3; CDR3: CASSGTASSGNTIYF; DNA: TGTGCCAGCAGCGGGACAGCCAGCTCTGGAAACACCATATATTTT
D: TRBD1; size: NA; V: TRBV30; J: TRBJ1-5; CDR3: CAWGLGQGVVQPQHF; DNA: TGTGCCTGGGGGCTGGGGCAGGGGGTTGTTCAGCCCCAGCATTTT
D: NA; size: NA; V: TRBV12-5; J: TRBJ1-3; CDR3: CASERGQGNTIYF; DNA: TGTGCTAGTGAGAGGGGTCAAGGAAACACCATATATTTT
D: NA; size: once; V: TRBV9; J: TRBJ2-3; CDR3: CASSNHGVSGDTQYF; DNA: TGTGCCAGCAGCAACCACGGGGTGTCGGGAGATACGCAGTATTTT
D: NA; size: NA; V: TRBV19; J: TRBJ2-7; CDR3: CASSIGLKGNEQYF; DNA: TGTGCCAGTAGTATAGGACTAAAGGGGAACGAGCAGTACTTC
D: NA; size: once; V: TRBV6-5; J: TRBJ1-1; CDR3: CASSIQPAGTEAFF; DNA: TGTGCCAGCTCGATACAGCCCGCGGGAACTGAAGCTTTCTTT
D: TRBD1; size: NA; V: TRBV30; J: TRBJ2-5; CDR3: CALTGADSETQYF; DNA: TGTGCCTTGACAGGGGCCGATTCGGAGACCCAGTACTTC
D: TRBD2; size: NA; V: TRBV11-3; J: TRBJ2-3; CDR3: CASSPGGGPTDTQYF; DNA: TGTGCCAGCAGCCCCGGCGGGGGGCCCACAGATACGCAGTATTTT
D: NA; size: few; V: TRBV7-2; J: TRBJ2-5; CDR3: CASIDQETQYF; DNA: TGTGCCAGCATCGATCAAGAGACCCAGTACTTC
D: NA; size: NA; V: TRBV5-1; J: TRBJ2-2; CDR3: CASSWTVTGELFF; DNA: TGCGCCAGCAGCTGGACGGTCACCGGGGAGCTGTTTTTT
D: TRBD1; size: few; V: TRBV9; J: TRBJ1-4; CDR3: CASSVEGGEKLFF; DNA: TGTGCCAGCAGCGTAGAAGGGGGCGAAAAACTGTTTTTT
D: TRBD1; size: few; V: TRBV10-1; J: TRBJ2-2; CDR3: CASSESTGANTGELFF; DNA: TGCGCCAGCAGTGAGTCAACAGGGGCGAACACCGGGGAGCTGTTTTTT
D: NA; size: NA; V: TRBV7-2; J: TRBJ2-1; CDR3: CASSLAGGPYNEQFF; DNA: TGTGCCAGCAGCTTAGCGGGGGGCCCTTACAATGAGCAGTTCTTC
D: NA; size: NA; V: TRBV5-1; J: TRBJ2-6; CDR3: CASRQDSGANVLTF; DNA: TGCGCCAGCAGACAGGACTCTGGGGCCAACGTCCTGACTTTC
D: TRBD1; size: NA; V: TRBV5-1; J: TRBJ1-1; CDR3: CASSSDRGVTEAFF; DNA: TGCGCCAGCAGCTCGGACAGGGGAGTAACTGAAGCTTTCTTT
D: TRBD1; size: few; V: TRBV7-3; J: TRBJ1-2; CDR3: CASSSSGTGGGYTF; DNA: TGTGCCAGCAGCTCTTCCGGGACAGGGGGCGGCTACACCTTC
D: TRBD1; size: NA; V: TRBV6-5; J: TRBJ2-2; CDR3: CASSSPGQGITGELFF; DNA: TGTGCCAGCAGTTCTCCGGGACAGGGAATAACCGGGGAGCTGTTTTTT
D: TRBD1; size: NA; V: TRBV3-1/TRBV3-2; J: TRBJ2-4; CDR3: CASSPMGQGYIQYF; DNA: TGTGCCAGCAGTCCCATGGGACAGGGATACATTCAGTACTTC
D: NA; size: NA; V: TRBV4-1; J: TRBJ2-2; CDR3: CASSQDWGTGELFF; DNA: TGCGCCAGCAGCCAAGATTGGGGGACCGGGGAGCTGTTTTTT
D: NA; size: NA; V: TRBV7-3; J: TRBJ2-6; CDR3: CASSLSGFSGANVLTF; DNA: TGTGCCAGCAGCTTGTCAGGGTTTTCTGGGGCCAACGTCCTGACTTTC
D: NA; size: NA; V: TRBV5-6; J: TRBJ1-5; CDR3: CASSFFRTALRQPQHF; DNA: TGTGCCAGCAGCTTTTTTCGGACTGCCCTTCGCCAGCCCCAGCATTTT
D: NA; size: NA; V: TRBV10-1; J: TRBJ1-3; CDR3: CASSENNSGNTIYF; DNA: TGCGCCAGCAGTGAAAACAACTCTGGAAACACCATATATTTT
D: NA; size: NA; V: TRBV5-1; J: TRBJ1-4; CDR3: CASSLVGQGNEKLFF; DNA: TGCGCCAGCAGCTTGGTTGGGCAGGGTAATGAAAAACTGTTTTTT
D: NA; size: NA; V: TRBV2; J: TRBJ1-6; CDR3: CASAPGRASSPLHF; DNA: TGTGCCAGCGCCCCCGGGAGGGCGAGTTCACCCCTCCACTTT
D: TRBD2; size: NA; V: TRBV3-1/TRBV3-2; J: TRBJ2-1; CDR3: CASSQASSGGGEQFF; DNA: TGTGCCAGCAGCCAAGCATCTAGCGGGGGGGGAGAGCAGTTCTTC
D: NA; size: NA; V: TRBV3-1/TRBV3-2; J: TRBJ2-3; CDR3: CASSPEHRTDTQYF; DNA: TGTGCCAGCAGCCCCGAACACCGCACAGATACGCAGTATTTT
D: NA; size: NA; V: TRBV10-1; J: TRBJ2-2; CDR3: CASSESSVGTGELFF; DNA: TGCGCCAGCAGTGAGTCGTCAGTAGGAACCGGGGAGCTGTTTTTT
D: NA; size: once; V: TRBV5-6; J: TRBJ2-1; CDR3: CASSYTGSYNEQFF; DNA: TGTGCCAGCAGCTACACCGGGTCCTACAATGAGCAGTTCTTC
D: TRBD2; size: NA; V: TRBV6-1; J: TRBJ2-4; CDR3: CASSVSSGGLAKNIQYF; DNA: TGTGCCAGCAGTGTCTCTAGCGGGGGGCTAGCCAAAAACATTCAGTACTTC
D: NA; size: NA; V: TRBV12-3/TRBV12-4; J: TRBJ2-3; CDR3: CASSVGGGTQYF; DNA: TGTGCCAGCAGTGTAGGGGGGGGTACGCAGTATTTT